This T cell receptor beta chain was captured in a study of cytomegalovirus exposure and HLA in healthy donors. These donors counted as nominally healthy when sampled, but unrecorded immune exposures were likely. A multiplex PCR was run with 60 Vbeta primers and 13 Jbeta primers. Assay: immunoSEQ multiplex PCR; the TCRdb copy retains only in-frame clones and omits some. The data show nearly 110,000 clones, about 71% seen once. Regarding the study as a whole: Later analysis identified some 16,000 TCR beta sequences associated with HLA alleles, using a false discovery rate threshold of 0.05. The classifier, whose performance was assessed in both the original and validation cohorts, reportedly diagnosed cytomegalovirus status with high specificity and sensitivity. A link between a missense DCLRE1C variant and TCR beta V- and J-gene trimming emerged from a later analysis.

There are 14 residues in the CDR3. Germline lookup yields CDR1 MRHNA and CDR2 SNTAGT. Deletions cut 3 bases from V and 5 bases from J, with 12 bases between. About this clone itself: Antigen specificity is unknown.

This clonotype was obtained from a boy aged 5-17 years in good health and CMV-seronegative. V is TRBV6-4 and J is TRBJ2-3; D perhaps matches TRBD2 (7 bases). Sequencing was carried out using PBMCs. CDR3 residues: CASSEEGGVDTQYF. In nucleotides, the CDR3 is TGTGCCAGCAGTGAAGAGGGGGGGGTAGATACGCAGTATTTT.